The 26 T cell receptor beta chains below were found in one sample sequenced in a study of blood T cell repertoires in COVID-19. The assay was immunoSEQ multiplex PCR, and TCRdb's table has in-frame clones only and misses some. The table includes approximately 220,000 clones, over 80% detected once. Sample: PBMCs or T cells enriched from blood (not recorded which). The receptors here all came from a woman in her thirties or forties who had recovered from COVID-19.

The rearrangement joins TRBV6-5 to TRBJ2-7; 9 bases line up with TRBD1. CDR1 is MNHEY, CDR2 SVGAGI, per germline. V lost 9 bases to trimming and J lost 4 bases; unmatched junction nucleotides: 7. The CDR3 spans 13 residues. CDR3 sequence reads: CASLTGQGYEQYF. As DNA, the CDR3 is TGTGCCAGTCTTACGGGACAGGGTTACGAGCAGTACTTC.

This chain connects TRBV28 to TRBJ1-2; D remains ambiguous. From germline, CDR1 is MDHEN and CDR2 SYDVKM. Deletions cut 3 bases from V and 8 bases from J, with 13 bases between. CDR3 length: 13 amino acids. CDR3 nucleotides: TGTGCCAGCAGTTTCCCCAACTTGAACGGCTACACCTTC. Its protein is CASSFPNLNGYTF.

The chain is built from TRBV7-9 and TRBJ1-5; no definite D call. V was pared by 5 bases and J by 0 bases, with 5 bases between. Germline CDR1 is SEHNR and CDR2 is FQNEAQ (reference sequence). The CDR3 is 13 residues long. In nucleotides, the CDR3 is TGTGCCAGCAGCCCGTATAGCAATCAGCCCCAGCATTTT. Translation gives CASSPYSNQPQHF.

The chain links TRBV24-1 to TRBJ2-3; D is perhaps TRBD2 (5 bases). Germline lookup yields CDR1 KGHDR and CDR2 SFDVKD. The CDR3 is made up of 16 amino acids. The V end lost 4 bases, the J end lost 4 bases, and 17 bases lay between the germline ends. CDR3 amino acids: CATSDPGSRGSDTQYF. The DNA of the CDR3 is TGTGCCACCAGTGACCCGGGATCCCGAGGATCAGATACGCAGTATTTT.

V is TRBV4-1 and J is TRBJ1-1, with a weak D call TRBD1 (6 bases). V was cut by 3 bases and J by 1 base, with 9 bases left in between. CDR1 and CDR2 (germline): MGHRA, YSYEKL. The CDR3 is made up of 14 amino acids. CDR3 in DNA: TGCGCCAGCAGCCACCCGACAGGGAACACTGAAGCTTTCTTT. Amino acid sequence: CASSHPTGNTEAFF.

This chain links TRBV15 with TRBJ2-3; weak D call: TRBD2 (6 bases). Trimming shortened V by 1 base and J by 10 bases, and 9 bases separated the two germline ends. Germline CDR1 and CDR2: LNHNV and YYDKDF (reference sequence). The CDR3 extends over 12 amino acids. CDR3 sequence (DNA): TGTGCCACCAGCAGAGGACTAGGCTCGCAGTATTTT. It translates to CATSRGLGSQYF.

This rearrangement joins TRBV18 to TRBJ1-6; 7 nucleotides agree with TRBD1. The J segment lost 7 bases and the V segment lost 3 bases, leaving 6 bases of the junction unmatched. The CDR3 consists of 15 residues. CDR1 and CDR2 from the germline V gene are KGHSH and LQKENI. This chain's CDR3 is CASSPATGRNSPLHF. The DNA for the CDR3 is TGTGCCAGCTCACCGGCGACAGGGAGGAATTCACCCCTCCACTTT.

The V gene is TRBV28, the J gene TRBJ1-4, with 8 bases matching TRBD1. V shed 8 bases and J 8 bases; nucleotides not matched to a gene: 7. The CDR3 is 13 amino acids. Germline values: CDR1 MDHEN, CDR2 SYDVKM. The CDR3 loop is CASGQGFREKLFF. The CDR3 nucleotides read TGTGCCAGCGGACAGGGATTTCGGGAAAAACTGTTTTTT.

J is TRBJ1-1 and V is TRBV5-4; 10 positions match TRBD1. CDR1 is SGHNT, CDR2 YYREEE, per germline (reference sequence). V gave up 5 bases and J gave up 1 base; unmatched junction bases: 2. The CDR3 is 14 residues long. The CDR3 DNA reads TGTGCCAGCAGTTGGGACAGGGGGAACACTGAAGCTTTCTTT. Amino acid sequence: CASSWDRGNTEAFF.

This clone has a single count. Other nucleotide sequences in the sample specify the same CDR3. The chain employs TRBV18 and TRBJ1-2, with 8 nucleotides matching TRBD1. The CDR3 is made up of 13 amino acids. Germline CDR1 is KGHSH and CDR2 is LQKENI. J was trimmed by 3 bases and V by 3 bases; bases with no gene match: 0. CDR3 nucleotides: TGTGCCAGCTCACCGGGACAGGACTATGGCTACACCTTC. It encodes CASSPGQDYGYTF.

V usage is TRBV11-2 and J usage is TRBJ1-2, with 10 bases identical to TRBD1. The V gene's germline CDR1 is SGHAT and CDR2 FQNNGV. The CDR3 extends over 16 amino acids. V gave up 0 bases and J gave up 2 bases; unmatched junction bases: 3. CDR3 nucleotides: TGTGCCAGCAGCTTAGACCGACAGGGGGCCAACTATGGCTACACCTTC. Amino acid sequence: CASSLDRQGANYGYTF. The whole variable domain, remainder taken from reference TRBV11-2 and TRBJ1-2, is EAGVAQSPRYKIIEKRQSVAFWCNPISGHATLYWYQQILGQGPKLLIQFQNNGVVDDSQLPKDRFSAERLKGVDSTLKIQPAKLEDSAVYLCASSLDRQGANYGYTFGSGTRLTVV.

The rearrangement uses TRBV29-1 and TRBJ1-2; TRBD1 matches 9 bases. Trimming at V came to 7 bases and at J to 4 bases, leaving 4 bases not matched to a gene. Germline V CDR1 and CDR2: SQVTM, ANQGSEA. This CDR3 spans 12 amino acids. CDR3 sequence reads: CSAGTGLYGYTF. CDR3 DNA sequence: TGCAGCGCCGGGACAGGGCTCTATGGCTACACCTTC.

The genes are TRBV2 and TRBJ2-1; 10 positions agree with TRBD2. This CDR3 has 16 amino acids. Germline CDR1 is SNHLY and CDR2 is FYNNEI. Unmatched junction bases numbered 7, after V lost 2 bases and J lost 6 bases. This chain's CDR3 is CASSEPSSGRANEQFF. The CDR3 DNA follows: TGTGCCAGCAGTGAACCCTCTAGCGGGAGAGCCAATGAGCAGTTCTTC.

The chain is built from TRBV12-3 or TRBV12-4 and TRBJ1-4, with D possibly TRBD1 on 5 matching bases. Trimming removed 6 bases at V and 10 bases at J, with 15 bases between. CDR3 length equals 13 residues. The CDR3 nucleotides read TGTGCCAGCAGCTCAGCGGGGGAGGTAAAACTGTTTTTT. Translated, it gives CASSSAGEVKLFF.

This clone was observed a handful of times. The chain is built from TRBV9 and TRBJ1-1; D ambiguous. With 2 bases removed from V and 0 bases from J, the gap between germline ends came to 8 bases. The CDR3 runs to 14 residues. The germline gives CDR1 SGDLS, CDR2 YYNGEE. The DNA of the CDR3 is TGTGCCAGCAGCGTGGCGGCTATGAACACTGAAGCTTTCTTT. This sequence encodes CASSVAAMNTEAFF.

The chain combines TRBV4-1 with TRBJ2-7, with 8 nucleotides matching TRBD1. The trim removed 4 bases at V and 2 bases at J, leaving 4 bases unmatched. Germline-derived CDR1 and CDR2 are MGHRA and YSYEKL. CDR3 length: 14 amino acids. The CDR3 DNA follows: TGCGCCAGCAGCCTCGGACAGGGCCCCTACGAGCAGTACTTC. Translating gives CASSLGQGPYEQYF.

The gene calls are TRBV7-9 and TRBJ1-2; TRBD1 is a possible D gene (5 bases). CDR3 size: 15 residues. Per the germline V gene, CDR1 is SEHNR and CDR2 is FQNEAQ (reference sequence). Trimming cost V 2 bases and J 3 bases, with 13 bases left between them. The CDR3: CASSLYLDRDYGYTF. The CDR3 DNA is TGTGCCAGCAGCTTATATCTTGACAGAGACTATGGCTACACCTTC.

Only one count was recorded for this clone. The gene calls are TRBV11-2 and TRBJ2-1; D not resolved. Germline V gene data show CDR1 as SGHAT and CDR2 as FQNNGV. V was shortened by 7 bases and J by 5 bases, with 12 bases between the two germline ends. The CDR3 totals 13 residues. CDR3 in DNA: TGTGCCAGCAAGACGGATGGGCACAATGAGCAGTTCTTC. This translates into CASKTDGHNEQFF. The whole variable domain, remainder taken from reference TRBV11-2 and TRBJ2-1, is EAGVAQSPRYKIIEKRQSVAFWCNPISGHATLYWYQQILGQGPKLLIQFQNNGVVDDSQLPKDRFSAERLKGVDSTLKIQPAKLEDSAVYLCASKTDGHNEQFFGPGTRLTVL.

The chain couples TRBV6-1 to TRBJ1-6, with a weak D call TRBD1 (5 bases). V was clipped by 2 bases and J by 0 bases, with 17 bases between them. In germline, CDR1 is MNHNS, CDR2 SASEGT. The CDR3 totals 19 residues. CDR3 nucleotide sequence: TGTGCCAGCAGTGAAAGGGGACTTTCCCTAAGCTCCTATAATTCACCCCTCCACTTT. It translates to CASSERGLSLSSYNSPLHF.

The chain recombines TRBV9 with TRBJ1-1, with D tentatively TRBD1 (5 bases). Trimming cost V 3 bases and J 1 base, with 13 bases left between them. The CDR3 length is 15 residues. Germline CDR1 is SGDLS and CDR2 is YYNGEE. The CDR3 bases are TGTGCCAGCAGCGGCGACGGGGGGAGGAACACTGAAGCTTTCTTT. Translated: CASSGDGGRNTEAFF.

V and J are TRBV5-1 and TRBJ2-7; TRBD1 matches 8 bases. The germline gives CDR1 SGHRS, CDR2 YFSETQ. This CDR3 is built from 14 residues. Trimming cost V 4 bases and J 2 bases; bases outside gene matches: 5. The CDR3 loop reads CASSPGGLAYEQYF. The CDR3 nucleotides read TGCGCCAGCAGCCCAGGGGGCCTGGCCTACGAGCAGTACTTC.

The chain carries TRBV2 and TRBJ2-7, with D perhaps matching TRBD1 (8 bases). Germline V gene data show CDR1 as SNHLY and CDR2 as FYNNEI. The CDR3 sequence is 17 residues long. Trimming removed 11 bases at V and 4 bases at J, with 30 bases between. CDR3 in DNA: TGTGCCGGATGGGGACAGGCCGTTTCGGGAGGACTTTACGAGCAGTACTTC. Protein: CAGWGQAVSGGLYEQYF. Full variable domain (outside the CDR3, taken from reference TRBV2 and TRBJ2-7): EPEVTQTPSHQVTQMGQEVILRCVPISNHLYFYWYRQILGQKVEFLVSFYNNEISEKSEIFDDQFSVERPDGSNFTLKIRSTKLEDSAMYFCAGWGQAVSGGLYEQYFGPGTRLTVT.

V gene TRBV29-1 combines with J gene TRBJ2-5, with TRBD1 identical over 9 bases. After removal of 3 bases from V and 4 bases from J, the junction contained 0 bases not matched to a gene. There are 12 residues in the CDR3. Germline V gene lookup returns CDR1 SQVTM and CDR2 ANQGSEA. The DNA of the CDR3 is TGCAGCGTTGAGGACAGGGGAGAGACCCAGTACTTC. Its translation: CSVEDRGETQYF.

Ten or more counts support this clone. The rearrangement joins TRBV19 to TRBJ2-2; a weak D match, TRBD2 (5 bases). CDR3 length: 18 amino acids. The V and J ends lost 4 bases and 0 bases respectively, with 18 bases between them. Germline CDR1 LNHDA, CDR2 SQIVND (reference sequence). CDR3 DNA sequence: TGTGCCAGTAGTAACGGACTTGCAACATTCGCGAACACCGGGGAGCTGTTTTTT. It yields the protein CASSNGLATFANTGELFF.

This clone came up once. This chain joins TRBV29-1 and TRBJ1-2; D not certain. CDR3 size: 13 residues. The germline V gene encodes CDR1 SQVTM and CDR2 ANQGSEA. V lost 7 bases and J 4 bases, leaving 16 bases between the germline ends. The DNA of the CDR3 is TGCAGCGCCGAAGGAGGGTCCGGCTATGGCTACACCTTC. It encodes CSAEGGSGYGYTF.

The chain employs TRBV5-1 and TRBJ2-1; 8 bases agree with TRBD1. With 10 bases clipped from V and 8 bases from J, the junction kept 14 bases outside the gene matches. CDR3 length: 14 residues. Germline values: CDR1 SGHRS, CDR2 YFSETQ. CDR3 bases: TGCGCCTCCCAGGCCCTTGGCAGGGGGCATGAGCAGTTCTTC. Translating it yields CASQALGRGHEQFF. Full variable domain (outside the CDR3, taken from reference TRBV5-1 and TRBJ2-1): KAGVTQTPRYLIKTRGQQVTLSCSPISGHRSVSWYQQTPGQGLQFLFEYFSETQRNKGNFPGRFSGRQFSNSRSEMNVSTLELGDSALYLCASQALGRGHEQFFGPGTRLTVL.